This section outlines one T cell receptor beta chain sequence together with its context. Sequencing used immunoSEQ multiplex PCR; TCRdb keeps in-frame clones, though not all of them. The table lists about 160,000 clones, under 85% of them singletons, with roughly 4.6% in the top ten. The data originate from a study of cytotoxic CD8 clonotypes in ibrutinib-treated CLL. Trimming took 0 bases from V and 5 from J, leaving 14 bases between them. Germline V gene data show CDR1 as SGHTA and CDR2 as FQGTGA. This CDR3 is built from 16 residues. The sample was PBMCs, taken after 24 months of ibrutinib treatment. The clonotype comes from a human donor with chronic lymphocytic leukemia. The chain employs TRBV7-3 and TRBJ2-1; D possibly uses TRBD1 or TRBD2 (5 bases each). The CDR3 reads CASSLTRLGGNNEQFF. The CDR3 DNA is TGTGCCAGCAGCTTAACCCGTCTTGGGGGTAACAATGAGCAGTTCTTC.